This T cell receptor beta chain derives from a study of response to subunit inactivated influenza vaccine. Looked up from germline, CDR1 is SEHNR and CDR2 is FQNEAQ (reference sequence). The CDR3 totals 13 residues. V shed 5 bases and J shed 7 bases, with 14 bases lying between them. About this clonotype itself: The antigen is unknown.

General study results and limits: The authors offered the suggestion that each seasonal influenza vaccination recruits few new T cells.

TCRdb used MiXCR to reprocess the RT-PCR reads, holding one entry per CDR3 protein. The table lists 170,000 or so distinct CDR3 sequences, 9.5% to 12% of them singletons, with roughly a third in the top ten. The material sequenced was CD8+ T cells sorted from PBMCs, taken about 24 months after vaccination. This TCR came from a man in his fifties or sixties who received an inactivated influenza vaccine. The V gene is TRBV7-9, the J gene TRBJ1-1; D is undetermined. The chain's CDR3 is CASSPLSGLEAFF. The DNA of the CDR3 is TGTGCCAGCAGCCCACTTTCGGGCCTTGAAGCTTTCTTT.